This paragraph covers one TCR beta chain sequence. This sample is part of a study of T cells after yellow fever vaccination. TCRdb called the 5' RACE reads again in MiXCR, with one record for every CDR3 protein. There are roughly 320,000 distinct CDR3 sequences in the sample; 9.5% to 12% occur only once, and 2.5% to 4% lies in the top ten. This clonotype was sampled from a young man who received the YFV17D yellow fever vaccine. Specimen: CD4+ T cells sorted from PBMCs, collected 45 days after the yellow fever booster vaccination.

The CDR3 region is CASSTYRGRVDTQYF. The DNA for the CDR3 is TGTGCCAGCAGCACCTACAGGGGGCGGGTAGATACGCAGTATTTT. The chain has TRBV7-9 and TRBJ2-3; 9 bases line up with TRBD1. The CDR3 is 15 residues long. Germline loops: CDR1 SEHNR, CDR2 FQNEAQ (reference sequence). The trim removed 5 bases at V and 5 bases at J, leaving 8 bases unmatched.